This TCR beta chain was captured in a study of T cells in Graves' hyperthyroidism and ophthalmopathy. General study findings and limits: By a 13 V-J model, ophthalmopathy was set apart from stable hyperthyroidism. Among clonotypes expanded in thyroid above 0.001, most were also found in blood.

Amplified TCR beta CDR3 regions came from RNA transcripts. The TCR CDR3 first-round RT-PCR relied on the HTBI primer set. TCRdb ran MiXCR on the multiplex PCR reads and lists one entry per CDR3 protein. The profile shows over 150,000 distinct CDR3 sequences, about a sixth of them singletons. This clonotype was detected ten times or more. As yet, its antigen is unknown. Trimming stripped 4 bases from V and 5 bases from J, with 4 bases between. The CDR3 extends over 11 amino acids. CDR1 SGHNT and CDR2 YYREEE come from the germline V gene (reference sequence). These patients, aged 18 to 65, had recently diagnosed hyperthyroidism lasting under 2 months.

This clonotype originated in a woman aged 45-65 years with Graves' hyperthyroidism. Sequencing was performed on blood. The rearrangement uses TRBV5-4 and TRBJ2-1, with D unclear. The CDR3 DNA follows: TGTGCCAGCAGCCTAGACAATGAGCAGTTCTTC. Translated: CASSLDNEQFF.